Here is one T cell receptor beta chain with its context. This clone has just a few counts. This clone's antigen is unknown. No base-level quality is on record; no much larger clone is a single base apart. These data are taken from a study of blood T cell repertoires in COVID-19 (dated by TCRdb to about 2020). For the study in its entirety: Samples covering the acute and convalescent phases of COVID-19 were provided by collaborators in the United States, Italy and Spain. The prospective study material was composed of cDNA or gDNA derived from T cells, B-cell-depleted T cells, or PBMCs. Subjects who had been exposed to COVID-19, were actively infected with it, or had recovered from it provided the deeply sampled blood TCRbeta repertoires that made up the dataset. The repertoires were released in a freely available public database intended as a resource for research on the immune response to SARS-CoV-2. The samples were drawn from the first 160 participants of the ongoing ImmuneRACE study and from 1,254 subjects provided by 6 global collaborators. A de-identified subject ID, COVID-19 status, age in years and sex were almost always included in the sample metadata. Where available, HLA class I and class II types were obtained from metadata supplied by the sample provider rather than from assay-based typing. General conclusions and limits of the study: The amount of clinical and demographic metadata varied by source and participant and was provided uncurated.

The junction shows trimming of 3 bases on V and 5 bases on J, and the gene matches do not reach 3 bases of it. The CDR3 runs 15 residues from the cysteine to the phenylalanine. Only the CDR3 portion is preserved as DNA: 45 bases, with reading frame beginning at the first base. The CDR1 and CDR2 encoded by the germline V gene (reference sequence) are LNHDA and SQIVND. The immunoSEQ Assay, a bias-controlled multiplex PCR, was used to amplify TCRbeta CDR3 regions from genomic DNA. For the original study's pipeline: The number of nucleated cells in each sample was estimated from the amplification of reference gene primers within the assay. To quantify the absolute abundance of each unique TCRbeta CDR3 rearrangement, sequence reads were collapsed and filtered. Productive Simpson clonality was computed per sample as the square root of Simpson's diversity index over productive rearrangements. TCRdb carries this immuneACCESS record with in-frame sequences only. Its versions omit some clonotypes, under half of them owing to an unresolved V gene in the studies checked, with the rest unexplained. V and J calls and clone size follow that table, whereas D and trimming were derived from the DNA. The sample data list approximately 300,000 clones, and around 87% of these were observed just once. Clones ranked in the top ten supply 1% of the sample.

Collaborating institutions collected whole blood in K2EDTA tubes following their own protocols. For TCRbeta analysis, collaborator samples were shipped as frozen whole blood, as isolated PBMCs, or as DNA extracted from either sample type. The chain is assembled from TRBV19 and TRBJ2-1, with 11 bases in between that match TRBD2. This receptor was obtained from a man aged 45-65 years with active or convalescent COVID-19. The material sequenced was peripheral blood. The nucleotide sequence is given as TGTGCCAGTAGTATTAGCGGGAGGGGAAACAATGAGCAGTTCTTC. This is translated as CASSISGRGNNEQFF. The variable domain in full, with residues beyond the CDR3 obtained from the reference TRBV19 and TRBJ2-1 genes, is DGGITQSPKYLFRKEGQNVTLSCEQNLNHDAMYWYRQDPGQGLRLIYYSQIVNDFQKGDIAEGYSVSREKKESFPLTVTSAQKNPTAFYLCASSISGRGNNEQFFGPGTRLTVL.